This T cell receptor beta chain is drawn from a study of control samples from healthy donors and cancer patients. Sequencing used immunoSEQ multiplex PCR; TCRdb keeps in-frame clones, though not all of them. Here the sample spans approximately 100,000 clones, roughly nine tenths being singletons. Germline CDR1 and CDR2: SGHRS and YFSETQ. The CDR3 sequence is 13 residues long. Trimming removed 3 bases at V and 7 bases at J, with 13 bases between. Sample: blood. V and J are TRBV5-1 and TRBJ1-2; the D gene is possibly TRBD1 (5 bases). This clonotype originated in a human donor in good health. The donor label of this sample is uncertain. As DNA, the CDR3 is TGCGCCAGCAGCTCACGGGGGGATTCTGGCTACACCTTC. Protein product: CASSSRGDSGYTF.